The 30 T cell receptor beta chains given below trace back to one sample, sequenced in a study of glioma-infiltrating T cells after dendritic cell vaccination. Sequencing used immunoSEQ multiplex PCR; TCRdb keeps in-frame clones, though not all of them. The table lists about 92,000 clones, approximately 84% of them singletons. Sequencing was performed on blood, taken before dendritic cell vaccination. These receptors all come from a human donor with glioblastoma.

This chain joins TRBV7-3 and TRBJ2-7; TRBD1 is a possible D gene (5 bases). Germline CDR1 reads SGHTA; CDR2 reads FQGTGA. This CDR3 has 15 residues. V gave up 5 bases and J gave up 0 bases, with 14 bases separating them. The CDR3 loop reads CASSPRDWSSYEQYF. The CDR3 nucleotides read TGTGCCAGCAGCCCCAGGGATTGGAGCTCCTACGAGCAGTACTTC.

The chain couples TRBV6-1 to TRBJ2-2, with 9 nucleotides matching TRBD2. Germline CDR1 reads MNHNS; CDR2 reads SASEGT. The CDR3 sequence is 17 residues long. J gave up 6 bases and V 1 base, and 9 bases lay outside the gene matches. This chain's CDR3 is CASSEVAGGPPAGELFF. CDR3 coding DNA: TGTGCCAGCAGTGAAGTTGCGGGAGGGCCTCCCGCCGGGGAGCTGTTTTTT.

The CDR3 region is CASSLPGVITDTQYF. DNA for the CDR3: TGTGCCAGCAGTCTCCCGGGGGTGATCACAGATACGCAGTATTTT. The chain joins TRBV28 to TRBJ2-3; the D gene is possibly TRBD2 (6 bases). Germline V lookup: CDR1 MDHEN, CDR2 SYDVKM. V lost 5 bases and J 2 bases, leaving 14 bases between the germline ends. The CDR3 is 15 residues long. The full variable domain, completed using reference TRBV28 and TRBJ2-3, is DVKVTQSSRYLVKRTGEKVFLECVQDMDHENMFWYRQDPGLGLRLIYFSYDVKMKEKGDIPEGYSVSREKKERFSLILESASTNQTSMYLCASSLPGVITDTQYFGPGTRLTVL.

The V and J genes are TRBV15 and TRBJ2-5, with TRBD2 matching 11 bases. V shed 0 bases and J 6 bases; nucleotides not matched to a gene: 15. CDR3 length equals 19 residues. The germline V gene encodes CDR1 LNHNV and CDR2 YYDKDF (reference sequence). CDR3 bases: TGTGCCACCAGCAGAGAGGGGGGACGACTAGCGGGATTAATGCAGACCCAGTACTTC. Its translation: CATSREGGRLAGLMQTQYF.

The V and J genes are TRBV7-6 and TRBJ2-1, with a weak D call TRBD2 (5 bases). V dropped 4 bases and J dropped 5 bases, with 6 bases sitting between them. Germline V CDR1 and CDR2: SGHVS, FNYEAQ. This CDR3 region has 12 residues. The CDR3 reads CASSSGNNEQFF. In nucleotides, the CDR3 is TGTGCCAGCAGCTCCGGGAACAATGAGCAGTTCTTC.

The rearrangement links TRBV4-2 to TRBJ1-4; D is ambiguous. Looked up from germline, CDR1 is LGHNA and CDR2 is YNFKEQ. This CDR3 has 16 amino acids. The V gene lost 0 bases and the J gene lost 5 bases, with 13 bases spanning the gap. CDR3 amino acids: CASSQDLRRLNEKLFF. The CDR3 nucleotides read TGTGCCAGCAGCCAAGATTTGAGGCGATTGAATGAAAAACTGTTTTTT.

The rearrangement links TRBV5-6 to TRBJ2-7; no clear D. The CDR3 totals 13 residues. Germline V lookup: CDR1 SGHDT, CDR2 YYEEEE. Between the trimmed V and J ends, which lost 1 base and 3 bases, there was a span of 8 bases. CDR3 loop: CASSLLQFYEQYF. The CDR3 region has the DNA TGTGCCAGCAGCTTGCTACAGTTCTACGAGCAGTACTTC.

V and J are TRBV2 and TRBJ2-1, with D perhaps matching TRBD2 (5 bases). V was pared by 5 bases and J by 7 bases, with 9 bases between. CDR1 is SNHLY, CDR2 FYNNEI, per germline. This CDR3 is 12 amino acids long. The CDR3 here is CASSFSANEQFF. The CDR3 DNA reads as TGTGCCAGCAGTTTTAGCGCGAATGAGCAGTTCTTC.

The chain is built from TRBV5-6 and TRBJ1-5, with D perhaps TRBD1 (6 bases). Per germline, CDR1 SGHDT and CDR2 YYEEEE. The CDR3 extends over 14 amino acids. Trimming removed 0 bases from V and 4 bases from J, with 8 bases in between. In DNA form, the CDR3 reads TGTGCCAGCAGCTTGGGGACAGCAAATCAGCCCCAGCATTTT. Translation: CASSLGTANQPQHF.

V is TRBV11-2 and J is TRBJ2-5, with D hard to call. V was shortened by 3 bases and J by 3 bases, with 8 bases between the two germline ends. The CDR3 covers 13 residues. Germline-derived CDR1 and CDR2 are SGHAT and FQNNGV. The CDR3 DNA follows: TGTGCCAGCAGCTTCGCCCGGGAAGAGACCCAGTACTTC. Amino acids: CASSFAREETQYF.

The rearrangement links TRBV6-4 to TRBJ1-1; the match to TRBD1 covers 7 bases. This CDR3 spans 14 amino acids. V was pared by 7 bases and J by 3 bases, with 8 bases of the junction left unmatched. CDR1 and CDR2 from the germline V gene are MRHNA and SNTAGT. CDR3 nucleotide sequence: TGTGCCAGCACCGTTGACAGGGAGTACACTGAAGCTTTCTTT. Translating it yields CASTVDREYTEAFF.

This clone was picked up one time. The chain employs TRBV19 and TRBJ1-1; 7 bases fit TRBD1. Germline lookup yields CDR1 LNHDA and CDR2 SQIVND (reference sequence). With 10 bases clipped from V and 6 bases from J, the junction kept 11 bases outside the gene matches. The CDR3 length is 13 residues. CDR3 bases: TGTGCCACTAGACAGGGTGGAGTCTCTGAAGCTTTCTTT. This codes for CATRQGGVSEAFF.

The chain couples TRBV6-5 to TRBJ2-1; D unclear. This CDR3 region has 14 residues. With 5 bases removed from V and 0 bases from J, the gap between germline ends came to 8 bases. Germline lookup yields CDR1 MNHEY and CDR2 SVGAGI. Here the CDR3 reads CASSPTASYNEQFF. The CDR3 DNA reads as TGTGCCAGCAGTCCTACTGCCTCCTACAATGAGCAGTTCTTC.

The chain carries TRBV18 and TRBJ1-5; maybe TRBD1 (6 bases). The germline V gene encodes CDR1 KGHSH and CDR2 LQKENI. This CDR3 is built from 15 residues. Trimming cost V 4 bases and J 1 base, with 11 bases left between them. This CDR3 reads CASSLRQGSNQPQHF. CDR3 nucleotides: TGTGCCAGCTCACTCCGCCAGGGGAGCAATCAGCCCCAGCATTTT.

This clone was observed once. This rearrangement joins TRBV7-7 to TRBJ2-7; 12 positions match TRBD2. In germline, CDR1 is SSHAT, CDR2 FNYEAQ (reference sequence). Losses at the gene ends were 5 bases for V and 6 bases for J; bases not matched to a gene: 11. The CDR3 runs to 16 residues. The DNA of the CDR3 is TGTGCCAGCAGCCCGCACCCCAGACTAGCGGGGGCCGAGCAGTACTTC. It encodes CASSPHPRLAGAEQYF.

The gene calls are TRBV7-6 and TRBJ2-1; 12 bases agree with TRBD2. V shed 1 base and J 7 bases; nucleotides not matched to a gene: 5. The length of the CDR3 is 16 residues. Per the germline V gene, CDR1 is SGHVS and CDR2 is FNYEAQ. Here the CDR3 reads CASSLVRTSGTNEQFF. CDR3 DNA sequence: TGTGCCAGCAGCTTAGTGCGGACTAGCGGGACGAATGAGCAGTTCTTC.

This clone was recorded only once. This chain uses TRBV4-1 with TRBJ2-7; 7 bases line up with TRBD1. The germline gives CDR1 MGHRA, CDR2 YSYEKL. Trimming cost V 2 bases and J 5 bases; bases outside gene matches: 15. This CDR3 contains 17 residues. The CDR3 loop reads CASSQSLTQGSTHEQYF. The CDR3 region has the DNA TGCGCCAGCAGCCAATCACTCACACAGGGGTCAACGCACGAGCAGTACTTC.

The chain links TRBV30 to TRBJ2-6; 9 nucleotides agree with TRBD1. The germline CDR1 and CDR2 sequences are GTSNPN and SVGIG (reference sequence). The CDR3 loop spans 17 amino acids. V trimming: 3 bases; J trimming: 1 base; junction bases outside the gene matches: 7. Here the CDR3 reads CAWRTGTGSSGANVLTF. As DNA, the CDR3 is TGTGCCTGGAGAACCGGGACAGGGAGTTCTGGGGCCAACGTCCTGACTTTC.

This clone was seen only once. The CDR3 bases are TGTGCCAGTAGTATCGCGCGGGAGTTGTCCCAGTACTTC. It is translated as CASSIARELSQYF. The chain couples TRBV19 to TRBJ2-5, with TRBD2 matching 7 bases. The V gene's germline CDR1 is LNHDA and CDR2 SQIVND (reference sequence). With V trimmed by 3 bases and J by 9 bases, 7 bases remained unmatched. The CDR3 has 13 residues.

This clone was found once. The chain has TRBV4-1 and TRBJ2-1; perhaps TRBD1 as D (6 bases). The CDR3 is made up of 16 amino acids. The V gene's germline CDR1 is MGHRA and CDR2 YSYEKL. Trimming took off 4 bases at V and 0 bases at J, with 13 bases between the two ends. CDR3 bases: TGCGCCAGCAGCCGAGTAGGGACACCCTCCTACAATGAGCAGTTCTTC. This translates into CASSRVGTPSYNEQFF.

This chain links TRBV30 with TRBJ2-1; TRBD2 aligns across 11 bases. There are 13 residues in the CDR3. V shed 5 bases and J 4 bases; nucleotides not matched to a gene: 1. Germline-derived CDR1 and CDR2 are GTSNPN and SVGIG (reference sequence). The CDR3 region is CAWLAGGYNEQFF. CDR3 coding DNA: TGTGCCTGGCTAGCGGGGGGATACAATGAGCAGTTCTTC. The variable domain in full, completed from reference TRBV30 and TRBJ2-1, reads SQTIHQWPATLVQPVGSPLSLECTVEGTSNPNLYWYRQAAGRGLQLLFYSVGIGQISSEVPQNLSASRPQDRQFILSSKKLLLSDSGFYLCAWLAGGYNEQFFGPGTRLTVL.

V is TRBV18 and J is TRBJ2-7, with D perhaps TRBD2 (5 bases). The V and J ends lost 3 bases and 0 bases respectively, with 9 bases between them. Per germline, CDR1 KGHSH and CDR2 LQKENI. The CDR3 contains 14 residues. CDR3 amino acids: CASSPMGSSYEQYF. In DNA, the CDR3 is TGTGCCAGCTCACCGATGGGGAGCTCCTACGAGCAGTACTTC.

The chain combines TRBV2 with TRBJ2-3; TRBD1 matches 10 bases. Trimming took 6 bases from V and 6 from J; bases not matched to a gene: 9. Germline-derived CDR1 and CDR2 are SNHLY and FYNNEI. This CDR3 spans 15 amino acids. The CDR3, as DNA: TGTGCCAGCAGGACAGGGGGCGCTTCCCTGGATACGCAGTATTTT. Its protein product is CASRTGGASLDTQYF.

The chain recombines TRBV13 with TRBJ2-1, with TRBD1 matching over 7 bases. The V segment lost 4 bases and the J segment 5 bases; nucleotides outside the gene matches: 8. Germline lookup yields CDR1 PRHDT and CDR2 FYEKMQ (reference sequence). This CDR3 has 15 residues. The CDR3 spells CASSWGTEDHNEQFF. The DNA for the CDR3 is TGTGCCAGCAGCTGGGGGACAGAGGACCACAATGAGCAGTTCTTC.

The chain employs TRBV5-1 and TRBJ2-1; a weak D match, TRBD1 (7 bases). The germline V gene has CDR1 SGHRS and CDR2 YFSETQ. Trimming removed 4 bases from V and 4 bases from J, with 15 bases in between. The CDR3 contains 15 residues. The CDR3 protein is CASSIDRAGYNEQFF. The CDR3 DNA reads TGCGCCAGCAGCATAGACAGGGCGGGGTACAATGAGCAGTTCTTC. Combining the CDR3 with reference TRBV5-1 and TRBJ2-1 gives the whole variable domain KAGVTQTPRYLIKTRGQQVTLSCSPISGHRSVSWYQQTPGQGLQFLFEYFSETQRNKGNFPGRFSGRQFSNSRSEMNVSTLELGDSALYLCASSIDRAGYNEQFFGPGTRLTVL.

The chain combines TRBV18 with TRBJ2-5; tentative D call: TRBD1 (5 bases). The CDR3 has 13 residues. Germline V gene data show CDR1 as KGHSH and CDR2 as LQKENI. V gave up 0 bases and J gave up 5 bases, with 7 bases separating them. The CDR3 DNA reads as TGTGCCAGCTCACCACCGCCAGGGGAGACCCAGTACTTC. Encoded protein: CASSPPPGETQYF.

This rearrangement joins TRBV28 to TRBJ1-1, with a tentative D call TRBD1 (5 bases). The V end was cut by 2 bases, the J end by 5 bases, with 12 bases between. Germline V gene data show CDR1 as MDHEN and CDR2 as SYDVKM. The CDR3 sequence is 14 residues long. CDR3 sequence (DNA): TGTGCCAGCAGTTTACCAGGGCGCCGGACTGAAGCTTTCTTT. Translating gives CASSLPGRRTEAFF. The complete variable domain, with remaining parts taken from reference TRBV28 and TRBJ1-1, reads DVKVTQSSRYLVKRTGEKVFLECVQDMDHENMFWYRQDPGLGLRLIYFSYDVKMKEKGDIPEGYSVSREKKERFSLILESASTNQTSMYLCASSLPGRRTEAFFGQGTRLTVV.

The CDR3 DNA is TGTGCCAGCACCCGGGGGGAAAAACTGTTTTTT. Translating gives CASTRGEKLFF. The rearrangement uses TRBV6-6 and TRBJ1-4; D might be TRBD1 (5 bases). Germline loops: CDR1 MNHNY, CDR2 SVGAGI (reference sequence). The V end lost 7 bases, the J end lost 8 bases, and 8 bases lay between the germline ends. The CDR3 totals 11 residues.

The chain carries TRBV28 and TRBJ1-2, with TRBD1 as a possible D gene (5 bases). The ends were cut back, 4 bases at V and 0 bases at J, with 9 bases in the middle. CDR1 and CDR2 (germline): MDHEN, SYDVKM. The CDR3 is made up of 14 amino acids. This CDR3 reads CASSSPGANYGYTF. DNA of the CDR3: TGTGCCAGCAGTTCCCCGGGGGCTAACTATGGCTACACCTTC.

This chain's CDR3 is CASSVSPVGRDEQFF. Here the CDR3 DNA reads TGTGCCAGCAGCGTCTCCCCAGTCGGGAGGGATGAGCAGTTCTTC. The chain combines TRBV9 with TRBJ2-1, with 8 bases aligning to TRBD2. In germline, CDR1 is SGDLS, CDR2 YYNGEE. The CDR3 spans 15 residues. The V gene end was trimmed by 2 bases and the J gene end by 8 bases; junction bases not matched to a gene: 9.